This T cell receptor (beta chain) derives from a study of regulatory T cells in long-lasting Graves disease. This clonotype was counted ten times or more. Its antigen remains unknown. The study, taken as a whole, reports: Compared with new cases, persistent Graves' patients showed reduced TCR diversity. Public clonotype sharing was higher in persistent than newly diagnosed patients.

The CDR3 runs 16 residues. Trimming cost V 1 base and J 8 bases; bases outside gene matches: 8. Germline CDR1 and CDR2: MDHEN and SYDVKM. CDR3-region Arm-PCR and iRepertoire HTBI primers produced the TCR beta libraries. Authors' processing steps: Across all samples, 62 TRBV segments and 14 TRBJ segments were identified. Each CDR3 protein gets one entry after TCRdb re-called the multiplex PCR reads with MiXCR. The V and J calls, along with clone size, are taken from TCRdb and not from the paper's own processing. The sample shows about 220,000 distinct CDR3 sequences, less than 20% of them seen only once. Time point specified: newly diagnosed GD, antithyroid drugs for less than 3 months. PBMC-extracted RNA yielded the TCR library. This sample also appeared in a second study, on T cells in Graves' hyperthyroidism and ophthalmopathy.

The TCR sequence derives from a woman under 40 with Graves disease. The chain links TRBV28 to TRBJ1-6, with 7 bases that match TRBD1. This material consisted of peripheral blood mononuclear cells (PBMCs), taken at new diagnosis, from a patient treated with antithyroid drugs. CDR3 nucleotides: TGTGCCAGCAGTTTATTAACAGGGGAGGGATATTCACCCCTCCACTTT. Protein sequence: CASSLLTGEGYSPLHF.